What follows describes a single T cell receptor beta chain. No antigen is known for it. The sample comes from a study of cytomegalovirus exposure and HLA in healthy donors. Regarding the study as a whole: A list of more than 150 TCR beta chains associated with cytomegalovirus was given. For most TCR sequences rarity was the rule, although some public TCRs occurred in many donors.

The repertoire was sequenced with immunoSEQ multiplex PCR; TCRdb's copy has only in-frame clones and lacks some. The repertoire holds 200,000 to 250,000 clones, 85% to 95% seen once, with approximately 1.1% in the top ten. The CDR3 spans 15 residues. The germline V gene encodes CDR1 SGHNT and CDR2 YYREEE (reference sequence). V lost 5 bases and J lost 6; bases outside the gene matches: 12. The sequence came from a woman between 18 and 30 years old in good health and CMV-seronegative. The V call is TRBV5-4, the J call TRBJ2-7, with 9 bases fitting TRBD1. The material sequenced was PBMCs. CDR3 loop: CASSMGGGQGFEQYF. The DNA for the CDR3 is TGTGCCAGCAGTATGGGCGGTGGACAGGGGTTCGAGCAGTACTTC.